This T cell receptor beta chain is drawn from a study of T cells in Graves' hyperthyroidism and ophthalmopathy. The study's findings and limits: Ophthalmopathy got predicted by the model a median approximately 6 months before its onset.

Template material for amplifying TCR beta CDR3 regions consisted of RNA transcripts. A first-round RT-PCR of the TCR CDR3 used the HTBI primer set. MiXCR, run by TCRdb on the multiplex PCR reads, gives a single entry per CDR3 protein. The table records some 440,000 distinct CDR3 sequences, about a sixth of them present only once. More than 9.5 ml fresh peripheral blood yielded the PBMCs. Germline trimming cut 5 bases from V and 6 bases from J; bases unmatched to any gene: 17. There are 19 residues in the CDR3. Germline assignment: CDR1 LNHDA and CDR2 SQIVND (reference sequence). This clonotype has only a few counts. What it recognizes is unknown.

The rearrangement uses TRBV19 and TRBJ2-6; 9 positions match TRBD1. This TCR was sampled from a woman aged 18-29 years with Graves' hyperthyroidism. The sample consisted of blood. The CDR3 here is CASSSRTGAEGGVANVLTF. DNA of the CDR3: TGTGCCAGTAGTTCCCGGACAGGGGCTGAGGGTGGAGTGGCCAACGTCCTGACTTTC.